The T cell receptor beta chain described here comes from a study of blood T cells in healthy people across ages. For every donor, a draw yielded 8.5 to 10 milliliters of peripheral blood. Researchers isolated at least 6.5 million PBMCs per sample. The second PCR ran about 6 to 11 cycles with a sample-barcoded 5' primer and J-beta primers. From the 5' RACE reads, TCRdb called clonotypes with MiXCR, one entry per CDR3 protein. This sample has around 990,000 distinct CDR3 sequences, with under 40% found just once. The sequenced sample was blood. This sequence originates from a young man in good health.

DNA for the CDR3: TGCGCCAGCAGCCAAGAGCCCCTTAATAGTGAGCAGTTCTTC. Its translation is CASSQEPLNSEQFF. The chain recombines TRBV4-3 with TRBJ2-1; D gene unclear. The germline V and J ends were trimmed by 0 bases and 9 bases, with 12 bases remaining between them. This CDR3 contains 14 residues. Per germline, CDR1 LGHNA and CDR2 YSLEER.